The sequence of this T cell receptor (beta chain) was determined in a study of identical twins. Study-level findings and limits: High-abundance cord blood beta clonotypes had fewer insertions; memory repertoires showed none.

A single record per CDR3 protein comes from TCRdb applying MiXCR to the 5' RACE reads. The repertoire holds about 250,000 distinct CDR3 sequences, 11% to 15% seen once, with 7% to 9% in the top ten. This clonotype was counted between two and nine times. Its antigen is currently unknown. Germline V lookup: CDR1 SQVTM, CDR2 ANQGSEA. This CDR3 region has 12 residues. V was cut by 4 bases and J by 6 bases, with 13 bases left in between. The source of this sequence is a woman aged 18-29 years in good health. The sequencing input was memory (CD45RO+) T cells sorted from blood. The chain uses TRBV29-1 and TRBJ2-7; no clear D. CDR3 sequence: CSVATAWGEQYF. CDR3 DNA sequence: TGCAGCGTTGCCACAGCCTGGGGCGAGCAGTACTTC.